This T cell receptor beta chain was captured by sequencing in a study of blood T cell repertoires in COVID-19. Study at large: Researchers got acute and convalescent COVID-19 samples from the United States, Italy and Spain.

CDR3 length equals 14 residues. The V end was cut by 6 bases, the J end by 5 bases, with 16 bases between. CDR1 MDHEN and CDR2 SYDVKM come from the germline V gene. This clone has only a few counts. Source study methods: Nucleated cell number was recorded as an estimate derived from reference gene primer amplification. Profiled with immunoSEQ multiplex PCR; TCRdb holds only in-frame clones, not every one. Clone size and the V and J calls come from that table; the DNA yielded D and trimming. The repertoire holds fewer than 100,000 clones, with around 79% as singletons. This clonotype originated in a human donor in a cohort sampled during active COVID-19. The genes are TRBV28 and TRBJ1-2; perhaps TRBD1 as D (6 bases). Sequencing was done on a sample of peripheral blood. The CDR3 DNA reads TGTGCCAGCAGCCGGGGACAAATTACATATGGCTACACCTTC. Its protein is CASSRGQITYGYTF.